A single sample gave rise to the 29 T cell receptor beta chains below, sequenced in a study of cytomegalovirus exposure and HLA in healthy donors. The PCR made use of 60 Vbeta and 13 Jbeta primers. Generated by immunoSEQ multiplex PCR, the TCRdb table keeps only in-frame clones and is missing some. The repertoire holds under 95,000 clones, with about 8% as singletons. Sequenced: PBMCs. The source of these receptors is a man aged 50 to 60 in good health and CMV-seronegative.

The chain carries TRBV6-6 and TRBJ2-2; unclear D gene. The CDR3 totals 12 residues. V shed 6 bases and J shed 2 bases, with 4 bases lying between them. Germline V gene data show CDR1 as MNHNY and CDR2 as SVGAGI (reference sequence). The DNA for the CDR3 is TGTGCCAGCAGCCTTAACACCGGGGAGCTGTTTTTT. Its protein product is CASSLNTGELFF.

This clone was seen a few times. The rearrangement uses TRBV19 and TRBJ1-1; maybe TRBD1 (6 bases). The CDR3 consists of 15 residues. CDR1 LNHDA and CDR2 SQIVND come from the germline V gene (reference sequence). Trimming left V 7 bases short and J 3 bases short, with 18 bases between. In DNA, the CDR3 is TGTGCCAGTATGAGTCGGGGGGCGCAGGACACTGAAGCTTTCTTT. It translates to CASMSRGAQDTEAFF.

The chain is built from TRBV15 and TRBJ1-5; D might be TRBD1 (6 bases). CDR1 is LNHNV, CDR2 YYDKDF, per germline (reference sequence). The CDR3 is made up of 17 amino acids. Trimming left V 3 bases short and J 0 bases short, with 15 bases between. The CDR3 coding sequence is TGTGCCACCAGCAGGAGCGCCACAGGGAATAGCAATCAGCCCCAGCATTTT. This sequence encodes CATSRSATGNSNQPQHF. Full variable domain (remainder filled in from reference TRBV15 and TRBJ1-5): DAMVIQNPRYQVTQFGKPVTLSCSQTLNHNVMYWYQQKSSQAPKLLFHYYDKDFNNEADTPDNFQSRRPNTSFCFLDIRSPGLGDTAMYLCATSRSATGNSNQPQHFGDGTRLSIL.

The rearrangement links TRBV18 to TRBJ1-4; 9 nucleotides agree with TRBD1. Germline V CDR1 and CDR2: KGHSH, LQKENI. With V trimmed by 4 bases and J by 9 bases, 9 bases remained unmatched. CDR3 length: 15 amino acids. CDR3 protein: CASSLYTGGEKKLFF. CDR3 bases: TGTGCCAGCTCACTTTATACAGGGGGCGAAAAAAAACTGTTTTTT.

The chain combines TRBV6-6 with TRBJ2-1; D is perhaps TRBD1 (6 bases). The CDR3 contains 15 residues. CDR1 is MNHNY and CDR2 is SVGAGI in the germline V gene (reference sequence). The V end lost 6 bases, the J end lost 5 bases, and 17 bases lay between the germline ends. The CDR3 is CASSLGQTIHNEQFF. The CDR3 nucleotides are TGTGCCAGCAGCCTTGGACAGACTATCCACAATGAGCAGTTCTTC.

This clone was seen a handful of times. This CDR3 is also generated by other DNA sequences in the sample. The chain couples TRBV6-6 to TRBJ2-5; D is perhaps TRBD1 (5 bases). In germline, CDR1 is MNHNY, CDR2 SVGAGI (reference sequence). This CDR3 region has 14 residues. Trimming cost V 2 bases and J 0 bases, with 7 bases left between them. The CDR3 here is CASSYGQYQETQYF. The CDR3 DNA reads as TGTGCCAGCAGTTACGGACAATACCAAGAGACCCAGTACTTC.

As to this clone: The same CDR3 can be traced to other DNA sequences in this sample. J is TRBJ1-2 and V is TRBV28, with unresolved D. V lost 4 bases to trimming and J lost 7 bases, with 10 bases between them. The CDR3 is 12 amino acids. Germline assignment: CDR1 MDHEN and CDR2 SYDVKM. The CDR3 nucleotides are TGTGCCAGCAGTTCAGACATGGGTGGCTACACCTTC. Protein: CASSSDMGGYTF.

The CDR3 nucleotides are TGTGCCAGCAGTCAGATAGACAGGGTTCAAGAGACCCAGTACTTC. Translation: CASSQIDRVQETQYF. The V gene is TRBV6-5, the J gene TRBJ2-5; 7 nucleotides agree with TRBD1. The germline V gene encodes CDR1 MNHEY and CDR2 SVGAGI. The CDR3 has 15 residues. Trimming at V came to 5 bases and at J to 2 bases, leaving 8 bases not matched to a gene.

This clone appeared a few times. The chain employs TRBV7-2 and TRBJ2-7; the match to TRBD2 covers 9 bases. J lost 2 bases, V lost 1 base, and 6 bases had no gene match. Germline V gene sequence: CDR1 SGHTA, CDR2 FQGNSA. This CDR3 is built from 16 residues. CDR3 sequence: CASSLEGSGRTYEQYF. Here the CDR3 DNA reads TGTGCCAGCAGCTTAGAGGGAAGCGGGAGGACCTACGAGCAGTACTTC.

The chain recombines TRBV6-1 with TRBJ2-2, with D unresolved. The CDR3 sequence is 12 residues long. The V end lost 0 bases, the J end lost 7 bases, and 3 bases lay between the germline ends. Germline-derived CDR1 and CDR2 are MNHNS and SASEGT. CDR3: CASSEAVGELFF. The CDR3 DNA follows: TGTGCCAGCAGTGAAGCCGTCGGGGAGCTGTTTTTT.

This clone was recorded a few times. The rearrangement uses TRBV19 and TRBJ1-5; D gene unclear. This CDR3 has 16 residues. CDR1 LNHDA and CDR2 SQIVND come from the germline V gene (reference sequence). The V gene lost 0 bases and the J gene lost 2 bases, with 11 bases spanning the gap. CDR3 sequence reads: CASSIDRWQGNQPQHF. The CDR3 region has the DNA TGTGCCAGTAGTATAGATCGGTGGCAGGGCAATCAGCCCCAGCATTTT.

The rearrangement joins TRBV4-1 to TRBJ2-7; D is possibly TRBD2 (6 bases). The germline V and J ends were trimmed by 4 bases and 5 bases, with 15 bases remaining between them. The CDR3 consists of 14 residues. CDR1 and CDR2 from the germline V gene are MGHRA and YSYEKL. CDR3 in amino acids: CASSPVGGTDEQYF. Here the CDR3 DNA reads TGCGCCAGCAGCCCTGTGGGAGGTACCGACGAGCAGTACTTC.

The CDR3 loop is CASSSGKGGGPDTQYF. The CDR3, as DNA: TGTGCCAGCAGCTCCGGGAAGGGGGGAGGGCCGGATACGCAGTATTTT. The rearrangement joins TRBV5-4 to TRBJ2-3; weak D call: TRBD2 (7 bases). Trimming left V 3 bases short and J 6 bases short, with 20 bases between. Per germline, CDR1 SGHNT and CDR2 YYREEE (reference sequence). The CDR3 has 16 residues. The full variable domain, in which reference TRBV5-4 and TRBJ2-3 provide the parts outside the CDR3, is ETGVTQSPTHLIKTRGQQVTLRCSSQSGHNTVSWYQQALGQGPQFIFQYYREEENGRGNFPPRFSGLQFPNYSSELNVNALELDDSALYLCASSSGKGGGPDTQYFGPGTRLTVL.

This sequence joins TRBV10-3 and TRBJ2-1; TRBD2 matches at 9 bases. V was clipped by 5 bases and J by 2 bases; unmatched bases: 7. CDR1 and CDR2 from the germline V gene are ENHRY and SYGVKD. The CDR3 is 16 residues long. The CDR3 reads CAISLGGGGPYNEQFF. The CDR3 nucleotides are TGTGCCATCAGTCTGGGCGGGGGGGGCCCCTACAATGAGCAGTTCTTC.

The CDR3 sequence: CASSQDGGVRAFF. The CDR3 DNA follows: TGCGCCAGCAGCCAAGATGGCGGGGTTCGGGCTTTCTTT. This sequence joins TRBV4-1 and TRBJ1-1, with no clear D. Germline V gives CDR1 MGHRA, CDR2 YSYEKL. This CDR3 has 13 residues. V was clipped by 0 bases and J by 11 bases, with 13 bases between them.

The chain links TRBV9 to TRBJ2-1; 7 nucleotides align to TRBD1. The V segment lost 0 bases and the J segment 8 bases; nucleotides outside the gene matches: 8. CDR3 length equals 15 residues. Germline CDR1 and CDR2: SGDLS and YYNGEE. As DNA, the CDR3 is TGTGCCAGCAGCGTAGGAGCAGGGGGTGTCGATGAGCAGTTCTTC. Protein sequence: CASSVGAGGVDEQFF.

This clone was recorded a few times. The chain is built from TRBV28 and TRBJ1-4; D is uncertain. The CDR3 loop spans 17 amino acids. CDR1 and CDR2 from the germline V gene are MDHEN and SYDVKM. Deletions cut 2 bases from V and 0 bases from J, with 13 bases between. The CDR3 sequence: CASSLRLTGATNEKLFF. The CDR3 nucleotides are TGTGCCAGCAGTTTACGACTGACTGGAGCAACTAATGAAAAACTGTTTTTT.

On this clone itself: In the same sample, other DNA sequences code for this CDR3. The V call is TRBV6-1, the J call TRBJ1-1, with D perhaps matching TRBD1 (6 bases). Germline V gene data show CDR1 as MNHNS and CDR2 as SASEGT. The CDR3 sequence is 13 residues long. Between the trimmed V and J ends, which lost 6 bases and 4 bases, there was a span of 12 bases. CDR3 loop: CASRPTGPTEAFF. The CDR3 nucleotides are TGTGCCAGCAGACCAACAGGGCCCACTGAAGCTTTCTTT.

This clone has just a few counts. The CDR3 nucleotides are TGTGCCACCGCAAGTGCGGGCACAGATACGCAGTATTTT. It codes for CATASAGTDTQYF. The chain employs TRBV15 and TRBJ2-3; D is unclear. The CDR3 has 13 amino acids. Germline values: CDR1 LNHNV, CDR2 YYDKDF (reference sequence). Trimming shortened V by 8 bases and J by 1 base, and 10 bases separated the two germline ends.

This clone was picked up a small number of times. This rearrangement joins TRBV5-1 to TRBJ1-6, with D perhaps TRBD1 (6 bases). This CDR3 spans 14 amino acids. CDR1 and CDR2 from the germline V gene are SGHRS and YFSETQ. V was cut by 0 bases and J by 7 bases, with 8 bases left in between. Written as DNA, the CDR3 is TGCGCCAGCAGCTTGGAAACAGGGAATTCACCCCTCCACTTT. This gives the protein CASSLETGNSPLHF.

Only a few counts were recorded for this clone. This sequence joins TRBV6-1 and TRBJ2-2; the match to TRBD1 covers 8 bases. The CDR3 is 22 residues long. Germline values: CDR1 MNHNS, CDR2 SASEGT. J lost 0 bases, V lost 2 bases, and 20 bases had no gene match. CDR3: CASSERLLGARNRGSNTGELFF. CDR3 nucleotides: TGTGCCAGCAGTGAACGTTTACTAGGAGCTAGGAACAGGGGGTCGAACACCGGGGAGCTGTTTTTT.

J is TRBJ2-5 and V is TRBV6-6, with D maybe TRBD2 (5 bases). Germline CDR1 reads MNHNY; CDR2 reads SVGAGI (reference sequence). This CDR3 contains 14 residues. Trimming took 6 bases from V and 1 from J, leaving 12 bases between them. CDR3 sequence reads: CASRPGFTQETQYF. In DNA, the CDR3 is TGTGCCAGCAGGCCGGGATTCACCCAAGAGACCCAGTACTTC.

The rearrangement joins TRBV9 to TRBJ2-5; 12 nucleotides match TRBD1. The CDR3 contains 15 residues. Losses at the gene ends were 6 bases for V and 5 bases for J; bases not matched to a gene: 8. Germline loops: CDR1 SGDLS, CDR2 YYNGEE. Here the CDR3 DNA reads TGTGCCAGCAACCCGGGACAGGGGGCGGGGGAGACCCAGTACTTC. Protein sequence: CASNPGQGAGETQYF.

The chain has TRBV6-1 and TRBJ1-3; D is unclear. CDR3 size: 14 residues. The germline V gene has CDR1 MNHNS and CDR2 SASEGT. The ends were cut back, 10 bases at V and 0 bases at J, with 13 bases in the middle. CDR3 DNA sequence: TGTGCCACCTTGACGGGGAGCTCTGGAAACACCATATATTTT. Amino acids: CATLTGSSGNTIYF.

This clone occurred a few times. This sequence joins TRBV29-1 and TRBJ2-2; TRBD1 agrees at 7 bases. Germline assignment: CDR1 SQVTM and CDR2 ANQGSEA. J was trimmed by 0 bases and V by 7 bases; bases with no gene match: 2. This CDR3 has 13 residues. CDR3: CSGGQANTGELFF. The CDR3 coding sequence is TGCAGCGGTGGACAGGCGAACACCGGGGAGCTGTTTTTT.

The chain joins TRBV7-2 to TRBJ2-1; D remains unclear. V gave up 1 base and J gave up 9 bases, with 13 bases separating them. The CDR3 runs 14 residues. CDR1 and CDR2 (germline): SGHTA, FQGNSA. The CDR3 protein is CASSLGLVIGEQFF. CDR3 nucleotides: TGTGCCAGCAGCTTAGGTCTAGTAATCGGTGAGCAGTTCTTC. The whole variable domain, filled in from reference TRBV7-2 and TRBJ2-1, reads GAGVSQSPSNKVTEKGKDVELRCDPISGHTALYWYRQSLGQGLEFLIYFQGNSAPDKSGLPSDRFSAERTGGSVSTLTIQRTQQEDSAVYLCASSLGLVIGEQFFGPGTRLTVL.

This clone has a handful of counts. V is TRBV10-3 and J is TRBJ2-2, with TRBD2 as a possible D gene (5 bases). This CDR3 comprises 14 residues. CDR1 and CDR2 from the germline V gene are ENHRY and SYGVKD. V lost 6 bases and J 0 bases, leaving 8 bases between the germline ends. The CDR3 DNA reads as TGTGCCATCAGGGGGAGCGCGAACACCGGGGAGCTGTTTTTT. Translation gives CAIRGSANTGELFF.

This clone was observed a few times. The chain joins TRBV14 to TRBJ1-2; 7 bases are a match to TRBD1. CDR3 length: 15 residues. Germline assignment: CDR1 SGHDN and CDR2 FVKESK. The junction had 8 bases not matched to a gene; V was cut back by 0 bases and J by 7 bases. The CDR3 loop reads CASSQDRGTAGGYTF. The CDR3 DNA reads TGTGCCAGCAGCCAAGATAGGGGGACAGCGGGTGGCTACACCTTC.

The V call is TRBV5-1, the J call TRBJ2-7; D gene unclear. V lost 8 bases and J lost 3, with 15 bases in between. Germline V lookup: CDR1 SGHRS, CDR2 YFSETQ. The CDR3 length is 13 residues. The CDR3 is CARPTRLFYEQYF. In nucleotides, the CDR3 is TGCGCCAGGCCGACACGGCTTTTCTACGAGCAGTACTTC.